This is a list of T cell receptor beta chains from one sample in a study of cytomegalovirus exposure and HLA in healthy donors. Only in-frame clones appear in the TCRdb table, and some are missing; sequencing was by immunoSEQ multiplex PCR. The sample contains a few hundred thousand clones, roughly 80% of which appear only once. The sample consisted of PBMCs. These receptors were taken from a man aged 30-40 years in good health and CMV-seronegative. CDR3s include the opening cysteine and the closing phenylalanine or tryptophan. The D gene is left open where the match is weak.

v_call,j_call,cdr3_length,d_call,cdr3_aa
TRBV7-9,TRBJ1-3,16,-,CASSGEIQGHGNTIYF
TRBV6-5,TRBJ2-1,12,-,CASSQTAGRQFF
TRBV2,TRBJ1-1,16,TRBD1,CASSETRTGKNTEAFF
TRBV7-9,TRBJ1-1,14,TRBD1,CASSLLDRGPEAFF
TRBV10-3,TRBJ1-3,18,-,CAISAFTQRASSGNTIYF
TRBV28,TRBJ1-2,16,-,CASSLSVGGGTGRYTF
TRBV2,TRBJ1-4,13,TRBD1,CATPGQTNEKLFF
TRBV7-2,TRBJ2-3,15,TRBD2,CASSILAGGTDTQYF
TRBV5-6,TRBJ2-7,12,-,CASSLGGREQYF
TRBV7-9,TRBJ1-1,13,-,CASSLVMNTEAFF
TRBV5-6,TRBJ2-1,17,TRBD2,CASSLGLAGGLINEQFF
TRBV15,TRBJ1-4,15,-,CATSRTRTGDEKLFF
TRBV5-4,TRBJ2-6,17,-,CASGMVGSLSGASVLTF
TRBV15,TRBJ1-2,14,TRBD1,CATSIPGGAYGYTF
TRBV7-2,TRBJ1-5,13,TRBD1,CASSPDRDQPQHF
TRBV5-1,TRBJ2-1,15,-,CASSLVQGESNEQFF
TRBV27,TRBJ2-3,16,-,CASSLSMAGWADTQYF
TRBV27,TRBJ1-5,15,TRBD1,CASSLDRGLNQPQHF
TRBV15,TRBJ2-7,20,TRBD1,CATSDDTGTGRFGWLGEQYF
TRBV6-1,TRBJ2-5,14,TRBD2,CASTSRGSSETQYF
TRBV7-6,TRBJ1-1,14,-,CASSLWQGSTEAFF
TRBV12-5,TRBJ2-5,14,TRBD1,CASGMDRAQETQYF
TRBV4-1,TRBJ2-6,15,-,CASSPRPSGANVLTF
TRBV28,TRBJ1-2,14,-,CASSVQGAFGGYTF
TRBV7-2,TRBJ1-6,16,-,CASSPIHVGATSPLHF
TRBV5-4,TRBJ2-1,15,TRBD2,CASRLTSGVYNEQFF
TRBV2,TRBJ2-5,10,-,CASAQETQYF
TRBV7-6,TRBJ2-7,13,TRBD1,CASSSSTGLGQYF
TRBV5-4,TRBJ2-5,14,-,CASSSPGSGETQYF